A selection of T cell receptor beta chains follows, all from one sample in a study of T cells expressing NK-cell markers. From its re-call of the 5' RACE reads, TCRdb lists each CDR3 protein once, without DNA. The sample's table shows approximately 150,000 distinct CDR3 sequences. The source material was blood T cells: a sorted CD56 or NKG2C T cell subset, CD4+ or CD8+ T cells, or bulk PBMC T cells (not recorded which). The receptors shown here come from a woman aged 18 to 75 in good health. Each CDR3 is given with its conserved first and last residue.

J gene	V gene	CDR3 protein
TRBJ2-1	TRBV5-1	CASSLAGNREYNEQFF
TRBJ1-1	TRBV7-9	CASSLAGVAGMNTEAFF
TRBJ1-3	TRBV7-9	CASSARTGFSGNTIYF
TRBJ2-5	TRBV5-5	CASSFRGLETQYF
TRBJ1-2	TRBV28	CASRVGQGGGYTF
TRBJ2-7	TRBV20-1	CSASISGLLEQYF
TRBJ2-1	TRBV24-1	CATGTSMNEQFF
TRBJ2-3	TRBV11-2	CASSLELADTDTQYF
TRBJ2-1	TRBV14	CASSQDGRTYNEQFF
TRBJ2-3	TRBV12-3/TRBV12-4	CASSLGTTRQYF
TRBJ2-5	TRBV21-1	CASTPDRGRETQYF